Following are 32 T cell receptor beta chains from one sample sequenced in a study of spatial heterogeneity in lung cancer. The study, taken as a whole, reports: Tumors with more nonsynonymous mutations had more expanded intratumoral alpha and beta TCRs.

For these receptors, no antigen is known. The time point denotes: sample taken at primary tumor resection. TCRdb reanalysed the 5' RACE reads using MiXCR and keeps one entry per CDR3 protein. The data show around 100,000 distinct CDR3 sequences, with 3.5% to 5% seen just once and approximately 22% held by the top ten. The sample consisted of lung tumor tissue, taken at surgery. These receptors originate from a male donor with early-stage non-small cell lung cancer.

In its sample, this clonotype was seen many times. The CDR3 loop reads CASGQHPNEKLFF. The CDR3 region has the DNA TGTGCCAGCGGGCAGCACCCGAATGAAAAACTGTTTTTT. The chain employs TRBV6-1 and TRBJ1-4; D gene ambiguous. From germline, CDR1 is MNHNS and CDR2 SASEGT. Trimming left V 8 bases short and J 5 bases short, with 12 bases between. CDR3 size: 13 residues.

This clonotype has ten or more counts. Sequence at one end of the junction differs from germline and may be a read error. The V and J genes are TRBV7-8 and TRBJ2-7; possibly TRBD1 for D (6 bases). Germline CDR1 SGHVS, CDR2 FQNEAQ. This CDR3 is 14 amino acids long. The CDR3 DNA sequence: TGTGCCAGCAGCCCGCGGACAGAATTCCCCGTTCGGTGGTTC. Its translation is CASSPRTEFPVRWF.

This clonotype showed up many times. This rearrangement joins TRBV2 to TRBJ2-3; D not certain. This CDR3 has 14 amino acids. Trimming took 6 bases from V and 1 from J, leaving 11 bases between them. Per the germline V gene, CDR1 is SNHLY and CDR2 is FYNNEI. The CDR3 is CASSAQRGTDTQYF. CDR3 in DNA: TGTGCCAGCAGCGCACAGCGAGGCACAGATACGCAGTATTTT. The whole variable domain, filled in from reference TRBV2 and TRBJ2-3, reads EPEVTQTPSHQVTQMGQEVILRCVPISNHLYFYWYRQILGQKVEFLVSFYNNEISEKSEIFDDQFSVERPDGSNFTLKIRSTKLEDSAMYFCASSAQRGTDTQYFGPGTRLTVL.

This clonotype has ten or more counts. V is TRBV20-1 and J is TRBJ2-7; possibly TRBD1 for D (6 bases). CDR1 is DFQATT and CDR2 is SNEGSKA in the germline V gene (reference sequence). Trimming left V 5 bases short and J 7 bases short, with 12 bases between. The CDR3 sequence is 11 residues long. The CDR3 coding sequence is TGCAGTGCTGGCCAACAGGGAGAGCAGTACTTC. Amino acid sequence: CSAGQQGEQYF.

This clonotype was detected ten times or more. The chain employs TRBV4-1 and TRBJ2-1, with TRBD2 identical over 7 bases. The germline CDR1 and CDR2 sequences are MGHRA and YSYEKL. The V and J ends lost 0 bases and 0 bases, in that order; junction bases with no gene match: 8. The CDR3 covers 18 residues. Here the CDR3 DNA reads TGCGCCAGCAGCCAAGACCCGGGGCGCGGGAGCTCCTACAATGAGCAGTTCTTC. Its translation: CASSQDPGRGSSYNEQFF.

This clonotype was detected ten times or more. V usage is TRBV27 and J usage is TRBJ1-5, with TRBD1 matching 8 bases. V trimming: 5 bases; J trimming: 6 bases; junction bases outside the gene matches: 6. This CDR3 has 14 amino acids. CDR1 MNHEY and CDR2 SMNVEV come from the germline V gene (reference sequence). The CDR3 sequence: CASSQDRVGQPQHF. CDR3 bases: TGTGCCAGCAGTCAGGACAGGGTAGGTCAGCCCCAGCATTTT.

This clonotype has at least ten counts. J is TRBJ1-4 and V is TRBV20-1; possible D gene TRBD1, 5 bases. Germline-derived CDR1 and CDR2 are DFQATT and SNEGSKA (reference sequence). CDR3 length equals 14 residues. The V and J ends lost 2 bases and 5 bases respectively, with 12 bases between them. CDR3 DNA: TGCAGTGCTAGAAAGAGGGACGAGAATGAAAAACTGTTTTTT. Residues: CSARKRDENEKLFF.

This clonotype was detected ten times or more. The chain employs TRBV20-1 and TRBJ2-3; D is undetermined. Germline V gene data show CDR1 as DFQATT and CDR2 as SNEGSKA (reference sequence). V lost 8 bases to trimming and J lost 1 base, with 13 bases between them. The CDR3 contains 13 residues. CDR3 sequence (DNA): TGCAGTTCCGCTATAGTGGGCACAGATACGCAGTATTTT. Translating it yields CSSAIVGTDTQYF.

This clonotype was found many times. The V gene is TRBV11-2, the J gene TRBJ2-1; D perhaps matches TRBD2 (6 bases). Trimming removed 5 bases at V and 2 bases at J, with 19 bases between. Germline CDR1 SGHAT, CDR2 FQNNGV. This CDR3 has 17 residues. The DNA of the CDR3 is TGTGCCAGCAGCCCGGGGGAGCGGCTATATGCCTACAATGAGCAGTTCTTC. Translating it yields CASSPGERLYAYNEQFF. The complete variable domain, with remaining parts taken from reference TRBV11-2 and TRBJ2-1, reads EAGVAQSPRYKIIEKRQSVAFWCNPISGHATLYWYQQILGQGPKLLIQFQNNGVVDDSQLPKDRFSAERLKGVDSTLKIQPAKLEDSAVYLCASSPGERLYAYNEQFFGPGTRLTVL.

There are a few counts of this clonotype. The V and J genes are TRBV9 and TRBJ1-4, with D hard to call. The CDR3 totals 14 residues. V was pared by 5 bases and J by 5 bases, with 13 bases between. Per germline, CDR1 SGDLS and CDR2 YYNGEE. CDR3 in amino acids: CASSVGTTNEKLFF. CDR3 bases: TGTGCCAGCAGTGTGGGAACTACAAATGAAAAACTGTTTTTT.

This clonotype came up many times. The rearrangement uses TRBV20-1 and TRBJ2-1; 13 bases fit TRBD2. V lost 3 bases, J lost 10 bases, and 18 bases stayed unmatched. The germline V gene has CDR1 DFQATT and CDR2 SNEGSKA (reference sequence). This CDR3 is 18 amino acids long. The CDR3 region is CSARTILAGGPRDREQFF. The CDR3 nucleotides read TGCAGTGCTAGGACCATACTAGCGGGAGGGCCTAGGGATCGGGAGCAGTTCTTC.

This clonotype was counted many times. This chain joins TRBV2 and TRBJ2-7; D is uncertain. The CDR3 length is 15 residues. Trimming stripped 9 bases from V and 2 bases from J, with 20 bases between. CDR1 SNHLY and CDR2 FYNNEI come from the germline V gene. The CDR3 DNA reads TGTGCCAGTGTGAAATTCCGGCCCAACGCCTACGAGCAGTACTTC. It is translated as CASVKFRPNAYEQYF.

This clonotype was counted at least ten times. The genes are TRBV5-1 and TRBJ1-1; TRBD1 might be the D (5 bases). From germline, CDR1 is SGHRS and CDR2 YFSETQ. Trimming left V 4 bases short and J 2 bases short, with 15 bases between. The CDR3 extends over 15 amino acids. CDR3: CASSGTPDSNTEAFF. The CDR3 coding sequence is TGCGCCAGCAGCGGCACCCCCGACAGCAACACTGAAGCTTTCTTT.

Many counts were recorded for this clonotype. The chain has TRBV2 and TRBJ2-7, with D unresolved. The CDR3 has 13 amino acids. V was pared by 5 bases and J by 2 bases, with 10 bases between. The V gene's germline CDR1 is SNHLY and CDR2 FYNNEI. The CDR3 DNA reads as TGTGCCAGCAGTAACGACGGAACCTACGAGCAGTACTTC. This sequence encodes CASSNDGTYEQYF.

Ten or more counts support this clonotype. The V and J genes are TRBV5-1 and TRBJ2-1; D might be TRBD2 (7 bases). This CDR3 has 14 amino acids. The V and J ends lost 4 bases and 9 bases respectively, with 17 bases between them. The germline gives CDR1 SGHRS, CDR2 YFSETQ. CDR3 in DNA: TGCGCCAGCAGCCCAATACAGGGAGGGGTTGAGCAGTTCTTC. Translated: CASSPIQGGVEQFF.

This clonotype has a count of ten or more. J is TRBJ2-1 and V is TRBV7-2; no reliable D call. V lost 5 bases and J 14 bases, leaving 13 bases between the germline ends. CDR3 size: 11 residues. CDR1 and CDR2 (germline): SGHTA, FQGNSA. CDR3 nucleotides: TGTGCCAGCAGCGTTCACCTAGAGGAGTTCTTC. It translates to CASSVHLEEFF.

In this sample, this clonotype turned up many times. The V call is TRBV4-1, the J call TRBJ2-7, with 7 bases aligning to TRBD1. CDR1 is MGHRA, CDR2 YSYEKL, per germline. J was trimmed by 4 bases and V by 4 bases; bases with no gene match: 10. The CDR3 is made up of 15 amino acids. CDR3 coding DNA: TGCGCCAGCAGCCGGGACAGTTTCGGTATTTACGAGCAGTACTTC. Encoded protein: CASSRDSFGIYEQYF.

Note on this clonotype: A read error may explain this, as a much larger clone is one base away. The gene calls are TRBV28 and TRBJ2-2; 16 bases are shared with TRBD2. Germline loops: CDR1 MDHEN, CDR2 SYDVKM. CDR3 length: 16 residues. The CDR3 nucleotides are TGTGCCAGGGGACTAGCGGGAGGGCCACGCACCGGGGAGCCGTTTTTT. Translation: CARGLAGGPRTGEPFF.

The chain recombines TRBV28 with TRBJ2-7, with D perhaps TRBD2 (6 bases). The CDR3 totals 14 residues. The V end lost 7 bases, the J end lost 2 bases, and 15 bases lay between the germline ends. Per the germline V gene, CDR1 is MDHEN and CDR2 is SYDVKM. CDR3 coding DNA: TGTGCCAGCAATACTCTGGAGGGAACCTACGAGCAGTACTTC. This gives the protein CASNTLEGTYEQYF. The full variable domain, in which reference TRBV28 and TRBJ2-7 provide the parts outside the CDR3, is DVKVTQSSRYLVKRTGEKVFLECVQDMDHENMFWYRQDPGLGLRLIYFSYDVKMKEKGDIPEGYSVSREKKERFSLILESASTNQTSMYLCASNTLEGTYEQYFGPGTRLTVT.

This clonotype came up many times. The CDR3 DNA reads TGTGCCAGCAGCGGACAGTTTGGAAACACCATATATTTT. Its translation: CASSGQFGNTIYF. This sequence joins TRBV9 and TRBJ1-3, with D perhaps TRBD1 (5 bases). Trimming removed 3 bases from V and 3 bases from J, with 7 bases in between. This CDR3 region has 13 residues. CDR1 is SGDLS, CDR2 YYNGEE, per germline.

J is TRBJ1-2 and V is TRBV9, with D unresolved. From germline, CDR1 is SGDLS and CDR2 YYNGEE. Trimming shortened V by 5 bases and J by 8 bases, and 16 bases separated the two germline ends. The CDR3 length is 13 residues. The CDR3 DNA sequence: TGTGCCAGCAGTAAGGGAGCCATCCAAGGCTACACCTTC. Translation: CASSKGAIQGYTF.

This clonotype occurred a few times. The rearrangement joins TRBV12-3 or TRBV12-4 to TRBJ2-5, with 12 bases matching TRBD2. There are 15 residues in the CDR3. J gave up 5 bases and V 5 bases, and 6 bases lay outside the gene matches. CDR3 in DNA: TGTGCCAGCAGTCCGACTAGCGGGAGTTTTGAGACCCAGTACTTC. It codes for CASSPTSGSFETQYF.

V usage is TRBV9 and J usage is TRBJ1-5; D is possibly TRBD1 (6 bases). Per the germline V gene, CDR1 is SGDLS and CDR2 is YYNGEE. The CDR3 has 15 residues. Deletions cut 3 bases from V and 7 bases from J, with 17 bases between. In nucleotides, the CDR3 is TGTGCCAGCAGCGCGGGGGGGGCGCCCGGACAGCCCCAGCATTTT. This translates into CASSAGGAPGQPQHF.

This clonotype occurred many times. The chain joins TRBV28 to TRBJ1-2, with 9 nucleotides matching TRBD1. V gave up 2 bases and J gave up 7 bases; unmatched junction bases: 5. Germline values: CDR1 MDHEN, CDR2 SYDVKM. The CDR3 sequence is 14 residues long. The chain's CDR3 is CASSLGDRVIGYTF. DNA of the CDR3: TGTGCCAGCAGTTTAGGGGACAGGGTCATTGGCTACACCTTC.

This clonotype was seen at least ten times. The V and J genes are TRBV4-2 and TRBJ2-3, with 10 bases that match TRBD2. The CDR3 has 17 amino acids. V shed 1 base, J shed 2 bases, and the junction held 6 bases outside the gene matches. Per the germline V gene, CDR1 is LGHNA and CDR2 is YNFKEQ. CDR3 DNA sequence: TGTGCCAGCAGCCAAGCCCGGACTAGCGGACACACAGATACGCAGTATTTT. It translates to CASSQARTSGHTDTQYF.

This clonotype was seen many times. The chain has TRBV12-3 or TRBV12-4 and TRBJ1-1; D remains unclear. V was trimmed by 3 bases and J by 4 bases, leaving 6 bases between them. The CDR3 sequence is 12 residues long. DNA for the CDR3: TGTGCCAGCAGTTTTGGGATCACTGAAGCTTTCTTT. The encoded protein is CASSFGITEAFF.

The rearrangement joins TRBV10-3 to TRBJ1-5; TRBD1 agrees at 7 bases. The CDR3 runs 15 residues. V lost 3 bases, J lost 2 bases, and 4 bases stayed unmatched. The germline V gene encodes CDR1 ENHRY and CDR2 SYGVKD. The CDR3 bases are TGTGCCATCAGTGAAGGAGGGGGCGGCAATCAGCCCCAGCATTTT. Translating it yields CAISEGGGGNQPQHF.

This clonotype was seen ten or more times. The genes are TRBV20-1 and TRBJ2-1; D unclear. Trimming cost V 3 bases and J 6 bases, with 3 bases left between them. The V gene's germline CDR1 is DFQATT and CDR2 SNEGSKA (reference sequence). This CDR3 is 10 amino acids long. CDR3 protein: CSASSNEQFF. The CDR3 DNA follows: TGCAGTGCTAGTAGCAATGAGCAGTTCTTC.

This chain joins TRBV13 and TRBJ2-7; 10 nucleotides align to TRBD2. V was pared by 6 bases and J by 4 bases, with 12 bases of the junction left unmatched. This CDR3 contains 16 residues. Germline V CDR1 and CDR2: PRHDT, FYEKMQ (reference sequence). CDR3 residues: CASRPRSGRADYEQYF. The CDR3 coding sequence is TGTGCCAGCAGACCACGGAGCGGGAGGGCCGATTACGAGCAGTACTTC.

This clonotype has ten or more counts. The chain combines TRBV3-1 with TRBJ1-2; 8 bases align to TRBD1. This CDR3 contains 16 residues. CDR1 LGHDT and CDR2 YNNKEL come from the germline V gene (reference sequence). Unmatched junction bases numbered 6, after V lost 1 base and J lost 2 bases. CDR3 bases: TGTGCCAGCAGCCAAGGGCAGGGGGCCAGAAACTATGGCTACACCTTC. Amino acid sequence: CASSQGQGARNYGYTF.

This clonotype was detected ten times or more. The chain employs TRBV11-1 and TRBJ2-7; unclear D gene. The CDR3 extends over 14 amino acids. CDR1 and CDR2 from the germline V gene are SGHAT and FQDESV (reference sequence). V was trimmed by 1 base and J by 7 bases, leaving 14 bases between them. CDR3 in DNA: TGTGCCAGCAGCTTAGGGACGCTCGGTATGGAGCAGTACTTC. Residues: CASSLGTLGMEQYF.

There are many counts of this clonotype. The chain links TRBV29-1 to TRBJ2-3; 9 bases match TRBD2. The junction had 3 bases not matched to a gene; V was cut back by 4 bases and J by 4 bases. The CDR3 sequence is 13 residues long. In germline, CDR1 is SQVTM, CDR2 ANQGSEA. The CDR3 sequence: CSVVAGGPDTQYF. Written as DNA, the CDR3 is TGCAGCGTTGTGGCGGGAGGGCCAGATACGCAGTATTTT.